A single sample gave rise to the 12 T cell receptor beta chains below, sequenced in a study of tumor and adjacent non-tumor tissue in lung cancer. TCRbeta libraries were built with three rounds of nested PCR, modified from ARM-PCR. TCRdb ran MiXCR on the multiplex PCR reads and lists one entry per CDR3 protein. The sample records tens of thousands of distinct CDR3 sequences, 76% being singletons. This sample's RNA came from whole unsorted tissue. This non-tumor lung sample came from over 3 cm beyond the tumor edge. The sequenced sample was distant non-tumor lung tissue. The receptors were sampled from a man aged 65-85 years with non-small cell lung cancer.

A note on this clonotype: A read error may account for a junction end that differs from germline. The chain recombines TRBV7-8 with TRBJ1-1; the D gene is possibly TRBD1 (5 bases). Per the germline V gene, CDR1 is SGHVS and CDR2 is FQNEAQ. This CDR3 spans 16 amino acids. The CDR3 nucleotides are TGTGCCAACAGCTTAGTTGATCCAGGGTCATCAACTGAAGCTTTCTTT. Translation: CANSLVDPGSSTEAFF. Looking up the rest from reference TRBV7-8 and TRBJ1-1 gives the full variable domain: GAGVSQSPRYKVAKRGQDVALRCDPISGHVSLFWYQQALGQGPEFLTYFQNEAQLDKSGLPSDRFFAERPEGSVSTLKIQRTQQEDSAVYLCANSLVDPGSSTEAFFGQGTRLTVV.

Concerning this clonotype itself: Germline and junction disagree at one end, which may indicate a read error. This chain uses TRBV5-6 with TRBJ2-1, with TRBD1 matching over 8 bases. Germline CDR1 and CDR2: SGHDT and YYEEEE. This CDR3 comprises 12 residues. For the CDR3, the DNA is TGTGCCGGCGGGACAGGCGACAATGAACAGTTCTTC. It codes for CAGGTGDNEQFF.

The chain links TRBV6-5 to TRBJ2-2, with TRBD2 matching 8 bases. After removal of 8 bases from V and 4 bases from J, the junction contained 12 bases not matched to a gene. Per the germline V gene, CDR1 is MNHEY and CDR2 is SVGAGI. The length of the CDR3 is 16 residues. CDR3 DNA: TGTGCCAGCCGGTCTCGCTTGGCGGGAGGCACCGGGGAGCTGTTTTTT. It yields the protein CASRSRLAGGTGELFF.

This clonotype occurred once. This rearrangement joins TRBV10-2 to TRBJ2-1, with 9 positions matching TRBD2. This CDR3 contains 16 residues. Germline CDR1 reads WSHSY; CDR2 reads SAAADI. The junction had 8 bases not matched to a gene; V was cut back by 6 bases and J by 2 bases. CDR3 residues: CASRGLAGFPYNEQFF. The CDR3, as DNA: TGCGCCAGCAGGGGACTAGCAGGATTCCCCTACAATGAGCAGTTCTTC.

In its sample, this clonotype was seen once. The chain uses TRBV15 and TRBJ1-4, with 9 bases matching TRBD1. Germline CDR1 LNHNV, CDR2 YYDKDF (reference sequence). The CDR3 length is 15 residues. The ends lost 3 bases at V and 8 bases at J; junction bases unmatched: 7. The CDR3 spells CATSSWDRVREKLFF. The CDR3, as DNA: TGTGCCACCAGCAGCTGGGACAGGGTTAGAGAAAAACTGTTTTTT.

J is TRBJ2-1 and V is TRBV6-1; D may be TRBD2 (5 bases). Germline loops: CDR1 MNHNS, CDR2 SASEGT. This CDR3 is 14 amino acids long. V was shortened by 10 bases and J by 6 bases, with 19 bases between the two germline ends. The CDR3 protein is CAKSEAEGSNEQFF. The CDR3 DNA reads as TGTGCCAAAAGTGAAGCGGAAGGAAGCAATGAGCAGTTCTTC.

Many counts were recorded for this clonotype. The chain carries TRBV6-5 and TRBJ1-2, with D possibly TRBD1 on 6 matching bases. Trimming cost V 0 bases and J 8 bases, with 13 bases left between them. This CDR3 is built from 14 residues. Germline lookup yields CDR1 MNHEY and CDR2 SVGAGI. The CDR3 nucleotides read TGTGCCAGCAGTTACTCCGTAACAGGGAAAGGCTACACCTTC. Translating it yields CASSYSVTGKGYTF.

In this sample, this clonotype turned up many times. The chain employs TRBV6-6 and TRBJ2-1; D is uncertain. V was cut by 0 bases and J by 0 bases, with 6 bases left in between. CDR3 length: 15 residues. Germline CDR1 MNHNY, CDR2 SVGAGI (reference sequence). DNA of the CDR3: TGTGCCAGCAGTTACTCGAAGATCTCCTACAATGAGCAGTTCTTC. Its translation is CASSYSKISYNEQFF.

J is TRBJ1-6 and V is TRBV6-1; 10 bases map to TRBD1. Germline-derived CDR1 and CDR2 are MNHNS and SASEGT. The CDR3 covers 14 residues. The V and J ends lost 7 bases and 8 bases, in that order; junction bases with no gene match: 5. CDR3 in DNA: TGTGCCAGCACTAGGGACAGGGGTTATTCACCCCTCCACTTT. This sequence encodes CASTRDRGYSPLHF.

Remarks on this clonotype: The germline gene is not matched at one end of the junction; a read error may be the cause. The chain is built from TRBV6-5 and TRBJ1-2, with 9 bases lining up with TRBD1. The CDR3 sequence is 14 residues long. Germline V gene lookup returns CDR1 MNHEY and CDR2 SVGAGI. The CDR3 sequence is CTSSSGQGMRGYTF. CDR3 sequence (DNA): TGTACCAGCAGTAGTGGACAGGGGATGAGAGGTTACACCTTC.

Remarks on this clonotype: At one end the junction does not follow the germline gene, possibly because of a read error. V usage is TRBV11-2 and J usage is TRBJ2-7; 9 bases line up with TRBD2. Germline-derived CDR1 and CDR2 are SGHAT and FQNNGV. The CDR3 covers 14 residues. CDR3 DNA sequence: TGTGCTAGCAGCTTAGCGGGGGACCGTCGGGAGAAGTACTTC. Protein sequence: CASSLAGDRREKYF.

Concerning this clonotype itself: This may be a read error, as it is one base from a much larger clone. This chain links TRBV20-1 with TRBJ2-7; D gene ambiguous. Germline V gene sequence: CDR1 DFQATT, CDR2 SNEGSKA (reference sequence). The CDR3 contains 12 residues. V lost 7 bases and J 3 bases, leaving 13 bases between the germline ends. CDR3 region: CSVRNQFYEQYF. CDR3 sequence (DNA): TGCAGTGTTAGGAACCAATTCTACGAGCAGTACTTC.